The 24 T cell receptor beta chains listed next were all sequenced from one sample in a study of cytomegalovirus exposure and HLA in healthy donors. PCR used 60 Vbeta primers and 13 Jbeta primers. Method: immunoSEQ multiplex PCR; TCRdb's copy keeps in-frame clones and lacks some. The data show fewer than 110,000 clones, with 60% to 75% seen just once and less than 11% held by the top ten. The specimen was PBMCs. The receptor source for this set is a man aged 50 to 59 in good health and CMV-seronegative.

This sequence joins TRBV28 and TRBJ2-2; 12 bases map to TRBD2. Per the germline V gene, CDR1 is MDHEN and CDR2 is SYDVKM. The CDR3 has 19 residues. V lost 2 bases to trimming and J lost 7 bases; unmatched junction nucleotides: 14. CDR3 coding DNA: TGTGCCAGCAGTTTAAGCGGTATCTGGACTAGCGGGAAGGGCGGGGAGCTGTTTTTT. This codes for CASSLSGIWTSGKGGELFF.

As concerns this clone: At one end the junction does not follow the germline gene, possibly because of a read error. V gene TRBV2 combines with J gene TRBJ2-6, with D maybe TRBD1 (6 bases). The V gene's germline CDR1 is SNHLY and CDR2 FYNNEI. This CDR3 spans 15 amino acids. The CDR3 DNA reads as TGTGCCAGCAGTCAAGCAGGGGCTGGGGCCAACGTCCTGACTTTC. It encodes CASSQAGAGANVLTF.

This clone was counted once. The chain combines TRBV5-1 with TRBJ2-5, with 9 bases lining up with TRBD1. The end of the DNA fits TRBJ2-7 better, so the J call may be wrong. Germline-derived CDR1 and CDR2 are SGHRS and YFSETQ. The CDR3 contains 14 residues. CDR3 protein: CASSFTGGIYEQYF. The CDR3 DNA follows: TGCGCCAGCAGCTTTACAGGGGGCATCTACGAGCAGTACTTC.

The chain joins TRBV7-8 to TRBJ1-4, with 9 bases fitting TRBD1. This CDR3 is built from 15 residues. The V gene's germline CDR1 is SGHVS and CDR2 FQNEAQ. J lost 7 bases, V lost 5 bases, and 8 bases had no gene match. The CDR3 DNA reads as TGTGCCAGCAGCGTGCCCGGGACAGGGTTTGAAAAACTGTTTTTT. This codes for CASSVPGTGFEKLFF.

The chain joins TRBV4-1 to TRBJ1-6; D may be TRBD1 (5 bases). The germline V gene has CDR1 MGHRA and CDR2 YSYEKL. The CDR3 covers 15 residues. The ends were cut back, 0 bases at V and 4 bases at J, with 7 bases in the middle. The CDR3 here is CASSQEGQYNSPLHF. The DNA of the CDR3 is TGCGCCAGCAGCCAAGAGGGGCAGTATAATTCACCCCTCCACTTT.

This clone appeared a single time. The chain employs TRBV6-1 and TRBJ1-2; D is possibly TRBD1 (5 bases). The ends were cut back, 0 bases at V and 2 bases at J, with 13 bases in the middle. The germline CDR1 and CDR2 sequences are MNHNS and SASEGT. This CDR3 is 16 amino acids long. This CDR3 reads CASSEARIRVNYGYTF. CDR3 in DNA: TGTGCCAGCAGTGAAGCGCGTATCAGGGTGAACTATGGCTACACCTTC.

The CDR3 loop is CASSYSRSGQPQHF. The DNA of the CDR3 is TGTGCCAGCAGTTACTCGAGGTCCGGCCAGCCCCAGCATTTT. The chain uses TRBV6-5 and TRBJ1-5; no clear D gene. There are 14 residues in the CDR3. CDR1 MNHEY and CDR2 SVGAGI come from the germline V gene. Trimming took 0 bases from V and 7 from J, leaving 10 bases between them.

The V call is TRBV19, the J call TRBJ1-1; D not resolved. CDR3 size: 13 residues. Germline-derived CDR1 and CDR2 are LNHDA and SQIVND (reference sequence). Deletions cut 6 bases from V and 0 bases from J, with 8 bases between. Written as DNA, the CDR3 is TGTGCCAGTAGACGGGAGCTGAACACTGAAGCTTTCTTT. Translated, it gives CASRRELNTEAFF.

The chain's CDR3 is CASSVLTGETYEQYF. The CDR3 DNA reads as TGTGCCAGCAGTGTGTTGACAGGGGAAACCTACGAGCAGTACTTC. The chain links TRBV6-5 to TRBJ2-7; 8 nucleotides agree with TRBD1. CDR1 is MNHEY and CDR2 is SVGAGI in the germline V gene. J gave up 2 bases and V 5 bases, and 8 bases lay outside the gene matches. CDR3 length equals 15 residues.

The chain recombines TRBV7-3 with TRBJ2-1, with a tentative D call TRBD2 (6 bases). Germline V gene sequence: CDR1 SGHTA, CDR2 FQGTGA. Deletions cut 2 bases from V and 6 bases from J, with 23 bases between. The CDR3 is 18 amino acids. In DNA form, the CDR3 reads TGTGCCAGCAGCTTATTTTACTCACCGGGACTTACCTCCAATGAGCAGTTCTTC. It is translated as CASSLFYSPGLTSNEQFF.

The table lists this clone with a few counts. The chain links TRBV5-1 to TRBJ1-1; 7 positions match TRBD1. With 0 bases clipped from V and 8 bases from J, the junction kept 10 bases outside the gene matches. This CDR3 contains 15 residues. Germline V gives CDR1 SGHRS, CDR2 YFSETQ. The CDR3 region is CASSLVSQGREEAFF. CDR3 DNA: TGCGCCAGCAGCTTGGTCTCACAGGGGCGAGAAGAAGCTTTCTTT.

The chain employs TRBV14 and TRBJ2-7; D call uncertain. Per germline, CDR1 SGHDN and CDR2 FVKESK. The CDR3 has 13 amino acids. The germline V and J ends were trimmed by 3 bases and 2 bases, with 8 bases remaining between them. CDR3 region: CASSHSGTYEQYF. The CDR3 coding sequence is TGTGCCAGCAGCCACAGTGGCACCTACGAGCAGTACTTC.

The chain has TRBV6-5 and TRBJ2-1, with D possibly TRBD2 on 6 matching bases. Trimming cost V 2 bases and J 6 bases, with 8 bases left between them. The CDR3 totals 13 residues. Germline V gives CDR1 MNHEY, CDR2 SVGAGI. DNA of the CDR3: TGTGCCAGCAGTTACATGGGAGGCAATGAGCAGTTCTTC. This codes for CASSYMGGNEQFF.

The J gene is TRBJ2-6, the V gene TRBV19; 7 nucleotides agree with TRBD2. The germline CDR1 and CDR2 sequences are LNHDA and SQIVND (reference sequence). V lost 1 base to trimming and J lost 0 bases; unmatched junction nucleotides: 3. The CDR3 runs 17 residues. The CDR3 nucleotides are TGTGCCAGTAGTATAGGCGGGGGTCTCTCTGGGGCCAACGTCCTGACTTTC. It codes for CASSIGGGLSGANVLTF.

The CDR3 nucleotides read TGTGCCAGCAGCGTCAGGGGGCCAGACACTGAAGCTTTCTTT. Amino acid sequence: CASSVRGPDTEAFF. The chain couples TRBV9 to TRBJ1-1; TRBD1 aligns across 8 bases. The CDR3 is 14 residues long. V shed 2 bases, J shed 3 bases, and the junction held 3 bases outside the gene matches. Germline CDR1 and CDR2: SGDLS and YYNGEE.

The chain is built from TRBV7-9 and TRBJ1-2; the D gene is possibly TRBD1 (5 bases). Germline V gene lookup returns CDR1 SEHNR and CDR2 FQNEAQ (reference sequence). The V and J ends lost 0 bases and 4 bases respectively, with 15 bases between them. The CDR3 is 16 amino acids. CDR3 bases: TGTGCCAGCAGCTTAGCTGGGTCGGGGACTCTCTATGGCTACACCTTC. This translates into CASSLAGSGTLYGYTF.

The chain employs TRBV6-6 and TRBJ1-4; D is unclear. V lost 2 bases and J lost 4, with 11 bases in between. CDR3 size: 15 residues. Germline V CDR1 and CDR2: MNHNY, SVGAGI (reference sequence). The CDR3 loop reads CASSYATVVNEKLFF. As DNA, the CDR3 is TGTGCCAGCAGTTACGCAACGGTCGTTAATGAAAAACTGTTTTTT.

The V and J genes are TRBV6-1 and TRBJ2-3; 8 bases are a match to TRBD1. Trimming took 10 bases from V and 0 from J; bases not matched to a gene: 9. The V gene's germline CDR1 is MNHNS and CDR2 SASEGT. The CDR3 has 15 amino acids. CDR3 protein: CATQDRAISTDTQYF. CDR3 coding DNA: TGTGCCACCCAGGACAGGGCGATCAGCACAGATACGCAGTATTTT.

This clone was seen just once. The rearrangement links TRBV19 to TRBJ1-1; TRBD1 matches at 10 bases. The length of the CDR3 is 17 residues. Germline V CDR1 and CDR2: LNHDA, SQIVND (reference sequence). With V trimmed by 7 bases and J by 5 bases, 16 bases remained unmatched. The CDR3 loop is CASKLTRQGAAGTEAFF. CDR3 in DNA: TGTGCCAGTAAACTCACAAGACAGGGGGCAGCAGGGACTGAAGCTTTCTTT. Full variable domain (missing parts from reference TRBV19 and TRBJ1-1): DGGITQSPKYLFRKEGQNVTLSCEQNLNHDAMYWYRQDPGQGLRLIYYSQIVNDFQKGDIAEGYSVSREKKESFPLTVTSAQKNPTAFYLCASKLTRQGAAGTEAFFGQGTRLTVV.

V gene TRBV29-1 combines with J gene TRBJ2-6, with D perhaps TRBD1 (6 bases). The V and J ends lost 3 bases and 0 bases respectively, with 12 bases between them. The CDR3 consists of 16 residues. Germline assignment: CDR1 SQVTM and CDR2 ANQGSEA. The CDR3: CSVEGNRDSGANVLTF. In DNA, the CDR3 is TGCAGCGTTGAGGGCAACAGGGACTCTGGGGCCAACGTCCTGACTTTC.

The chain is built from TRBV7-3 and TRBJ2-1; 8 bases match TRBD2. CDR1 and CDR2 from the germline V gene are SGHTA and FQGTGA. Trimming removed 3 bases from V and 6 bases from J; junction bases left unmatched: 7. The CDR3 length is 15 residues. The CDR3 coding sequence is TGTGCCAGCAGCTTTTTCGTCGGGAGGGCCAATGAGCAGTTCTTC. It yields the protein CASSFFVGRANEQFF.

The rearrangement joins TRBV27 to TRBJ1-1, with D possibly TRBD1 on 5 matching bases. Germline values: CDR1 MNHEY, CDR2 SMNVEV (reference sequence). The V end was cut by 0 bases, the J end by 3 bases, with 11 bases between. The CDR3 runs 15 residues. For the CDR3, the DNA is TGTGCCAGCAGTTTATCCCCGACAGTCTACACTGAAGCTTTCTTT. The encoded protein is CASSLSPTVYTEAFF.

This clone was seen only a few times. The CDR3 spells CASSPQGDEQFF. In nucleotides, the CDR3 is TGTGCCAGCAGTCCCCAAGGGGATGAGCAGTTCTTC. This rearrangement joins TRBV6-1 to TRBJ2-1, with a possible D match to TRBD1 (5 bases). The CDR3 runs 12 residues. Germline values: CDR1 MNHNS, CDR2 SASEGT. Trimming took off 5 bases at V and 8 bases at J, with 10 bases between the two ends.

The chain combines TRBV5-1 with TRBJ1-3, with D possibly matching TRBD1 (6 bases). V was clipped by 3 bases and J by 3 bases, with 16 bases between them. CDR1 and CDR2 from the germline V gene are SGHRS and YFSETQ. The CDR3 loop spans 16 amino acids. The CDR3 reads CASSSQGPGGGNTIYF. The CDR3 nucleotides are TGCGCCAGCAGCTCTCAGGGGCCCGGAGGTGGAAACACCATATATTTT. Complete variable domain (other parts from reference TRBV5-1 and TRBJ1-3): KAGVTQTPRYLIKTRGQQVTLSCSPISGHRSVSWYQQTPGQGLQFLFEYFSETQRNKGNFPGRFSGRQFSNSRSEMNVSTLELGDSALYLCASSSQGPGGGNTIYFGEGSWLTVV.